This T cell receptor (beta chain) was identified in a study of control samples from healthy donors and cancer patients. Germline CDR1 and CDR2: LGHDT and YNNKEL (reference sequence). CDR3 size: 19 residues. As for this clone: An end of the junction differs from the germline gene, which may be a read error.

Sequencing used immunoSEQ multiplex PCR; TCRdb keeps in-frame clones, though not all of them. This table has under 150,000 clones, over 85% appearing once. Sequenced sample: blood. The sequence was obtained from a young man in good health. The V call is TRBV3-1 (or the pseudogene TRBV3-2), the J call TRBJ2-3; TRBD2 aligns across 9 bases. For the CDR3, the DNA is TGTGCCAGCACCCAAAGAGCGGGAGGTTTTGCTTCTAGCACAGATACGCAGTATTTT. It is translated as CASTQRAGGFASSTDTQYF.